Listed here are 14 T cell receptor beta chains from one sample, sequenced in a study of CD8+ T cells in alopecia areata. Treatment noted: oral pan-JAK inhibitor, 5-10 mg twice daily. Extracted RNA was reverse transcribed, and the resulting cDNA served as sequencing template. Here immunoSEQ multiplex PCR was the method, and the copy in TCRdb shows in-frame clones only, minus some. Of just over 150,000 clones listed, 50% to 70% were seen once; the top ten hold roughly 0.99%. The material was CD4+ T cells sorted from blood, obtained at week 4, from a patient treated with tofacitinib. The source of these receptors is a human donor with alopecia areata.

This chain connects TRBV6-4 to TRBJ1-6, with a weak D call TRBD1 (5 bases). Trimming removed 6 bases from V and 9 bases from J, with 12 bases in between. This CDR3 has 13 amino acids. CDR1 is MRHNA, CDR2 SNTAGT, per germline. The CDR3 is CASRPGQRSPLHF. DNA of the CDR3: TGTGCCAGCAGGCCAGGGCAGCGTTCACCCCTCCACTTT.

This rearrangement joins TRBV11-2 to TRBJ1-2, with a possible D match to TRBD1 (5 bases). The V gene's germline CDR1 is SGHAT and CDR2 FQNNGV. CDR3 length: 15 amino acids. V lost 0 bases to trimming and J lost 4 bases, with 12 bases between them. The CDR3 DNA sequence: TGTGCCAGCAGCTTAGATCTGGGGGGACCCTATGGCTACACCTTC. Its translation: CASSLDLGGPYGYTF.

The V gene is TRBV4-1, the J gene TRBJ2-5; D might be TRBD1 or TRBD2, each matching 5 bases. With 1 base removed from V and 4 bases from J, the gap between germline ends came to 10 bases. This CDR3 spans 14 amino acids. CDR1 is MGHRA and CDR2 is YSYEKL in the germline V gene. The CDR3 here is CASSQVGTIETQYF. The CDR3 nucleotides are TGCGCCAGCAGCCAAGTAGGGACCATAGAGACCCAGTACTTC.

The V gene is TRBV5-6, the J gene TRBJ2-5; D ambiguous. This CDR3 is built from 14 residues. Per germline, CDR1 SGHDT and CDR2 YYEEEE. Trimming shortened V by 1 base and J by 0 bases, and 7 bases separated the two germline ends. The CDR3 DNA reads TGTGCCAGCAGCTTGAGGCCCGACCAAGAGACCCAGTACTTC. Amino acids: CASSLRPDQETQYF.

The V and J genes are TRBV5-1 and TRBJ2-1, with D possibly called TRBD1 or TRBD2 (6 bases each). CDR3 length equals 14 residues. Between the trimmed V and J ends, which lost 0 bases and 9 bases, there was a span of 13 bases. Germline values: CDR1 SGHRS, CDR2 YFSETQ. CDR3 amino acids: CASSLVRGPGEQFF. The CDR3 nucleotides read TGCGCCAGCAGCTTGGTACGGGGGCCGGGTGAGCAGTTCTTC.

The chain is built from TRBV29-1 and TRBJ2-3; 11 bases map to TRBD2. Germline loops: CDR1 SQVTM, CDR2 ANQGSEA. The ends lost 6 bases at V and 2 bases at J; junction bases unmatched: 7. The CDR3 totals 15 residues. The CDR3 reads CSVGNSGGVTDTQYF. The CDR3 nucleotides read TGCAGCGTCGGAAATAGCGGGGGGGTCACAGATACGCAGTATTTT.

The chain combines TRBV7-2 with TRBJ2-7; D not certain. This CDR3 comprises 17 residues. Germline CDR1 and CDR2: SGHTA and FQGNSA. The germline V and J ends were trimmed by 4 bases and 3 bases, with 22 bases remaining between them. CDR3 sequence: CASSSHILDQGYYEQYF. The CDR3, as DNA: TGTGCCAGCAGCTCCCATATATTGGATCAAGGTTACTACGAGCAGTACTTC.

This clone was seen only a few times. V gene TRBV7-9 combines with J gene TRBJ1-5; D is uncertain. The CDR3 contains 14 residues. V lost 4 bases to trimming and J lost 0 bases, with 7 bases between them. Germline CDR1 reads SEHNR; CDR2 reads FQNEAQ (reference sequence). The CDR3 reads CASSSGYSNQPQHF. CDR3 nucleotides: TGTGCCAGCAGCTCGGGGTATAGCAATCAGCCCCAGCATTTT. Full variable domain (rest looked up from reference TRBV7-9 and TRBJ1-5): DTGVSQNPRHKITKRGQNVTFRCDPISEHNRLYWYRQTLGQGPEFLTYFQNEAQLEKSRLLSDRFSAERPKGSFSTLEIQRTEQGDSAMYLCASSSGYSNQPQHFGDGTRLSIL.

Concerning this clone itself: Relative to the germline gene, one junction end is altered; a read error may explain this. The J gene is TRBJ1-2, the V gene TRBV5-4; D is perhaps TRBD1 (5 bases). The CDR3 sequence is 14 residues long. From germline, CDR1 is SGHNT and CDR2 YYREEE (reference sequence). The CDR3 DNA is TGTGCCAGCACCTTGGGGACCCTTGGCTATGGCTACACCTTC. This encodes CASTLGTLGYGYTF.

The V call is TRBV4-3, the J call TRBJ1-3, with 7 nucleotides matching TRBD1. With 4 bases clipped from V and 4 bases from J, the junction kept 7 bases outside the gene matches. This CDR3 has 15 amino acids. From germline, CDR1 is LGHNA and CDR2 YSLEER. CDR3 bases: TGCGCCAGCAGCCTATTTGGGACAGCGGGAAACACCATATATTTT. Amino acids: CASSLFGTAGNTIYF.

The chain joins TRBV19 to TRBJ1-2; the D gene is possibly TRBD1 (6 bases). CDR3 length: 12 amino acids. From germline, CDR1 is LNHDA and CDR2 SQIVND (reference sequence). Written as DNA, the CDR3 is TGTGCAACCACAGGGCTCCACTATGGCTACACCTTC. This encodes CATTGLHYGYTF.

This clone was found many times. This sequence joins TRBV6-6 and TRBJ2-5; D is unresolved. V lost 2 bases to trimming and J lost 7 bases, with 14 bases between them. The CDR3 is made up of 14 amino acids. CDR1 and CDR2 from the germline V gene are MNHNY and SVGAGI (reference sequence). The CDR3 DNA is TGTGCCAGCAGTTACGACGCGGCGCGAGGGACCCAGTACTTC. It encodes CASSYDAARGTQYF.

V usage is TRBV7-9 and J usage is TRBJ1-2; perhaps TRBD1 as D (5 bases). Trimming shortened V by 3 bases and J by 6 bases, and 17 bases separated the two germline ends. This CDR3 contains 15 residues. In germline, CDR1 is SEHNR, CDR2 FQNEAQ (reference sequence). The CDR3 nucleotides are TGTGCCAGCAGCTTGGTACAAACAGGTTTCGATGGCTACACCTTC. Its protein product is CASSLVQTGFDGYTF.

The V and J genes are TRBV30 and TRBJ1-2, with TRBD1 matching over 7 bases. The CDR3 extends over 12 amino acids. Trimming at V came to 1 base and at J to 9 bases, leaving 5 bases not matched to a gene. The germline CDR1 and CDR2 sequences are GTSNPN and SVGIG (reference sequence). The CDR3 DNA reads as TGTGCCTGGAGTGGATTGGGACAGAGCTACACCTTC. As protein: CAWSGLGQSYTF. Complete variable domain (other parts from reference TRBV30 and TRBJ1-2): SQTIHQWPATLVQPVGSPLSLECTVEGTSNPNLYWYRQAAGRGLQLLFYSVGIGQISSEVPQNLSASRPQDRQFILSSKKLLLSDSGFYLCAWSGLGQSYTFGSGTRLTVV.